The rows below give T cell receptor beta chains drawn from one sample of a study of CD8+CD57+ T cells in acquired aplastic anemia. MiXCR was run by TCRdb on the reads, yielding one entry per CDR3 protein. This sample has about 150,000 distinct CDR3 sequences, with 41% found just once. Input material: sorted CD4+, CD8+, or CD8+CD57+ T cells (not recorded which) from PBMCs. These receptor sequences come from a human donor in good health, serving as a control. The CDR3 runs from the conserved cysteine through the conserved F or W. The D gene is left open where the match is weak. Size values are once, few and many counts, or a class for expanded clones, and some rows have none.

v_gene: TRBV20-1
abundance: many
j_gene: TRBJ2-1
d_gene: -
CDR3aa: CSARQHNEQFF
CDR3nt: TGCAGTGCTAGACAACACAATGAGCAGTTCTTC

v_gene: TRBV20-1
abundance: many
j_gene: TRBJ1-5
d_gene: -
CDR3aa: CSATAGYSNQPQHF
CDR3nt: TGCAGTGCGACAGCGGGGTATAGCAATCAGCCCCAGCATTTT

v_gene: TRBV15
abundance: many
j_gene: TRBJ2-1
d_gene: -
CDR3aa: CATSRTSSSSYNEQFF
CDR3nt: TGTGCCACCAGCAGGACTTCGTCGAGCTCCTACAATGAGCAGTTCTTC

v_gene: TRBV5-4
abundance: many
j_gene: TRBJ1-1
d_gene: -
CDR3aa: CASSPDKNTEAFF
CDR3nt: TGTGCCAGCAGCCCCGACAAGAACACTGAAGCTTTCTTT

v_gene: TRBV25-1
abundance: -
j_gene: TRBJ1-1
d_gene: -
CDR3aa: CASSDGKNTEAFF
CDR3nt: TGTGCCAGCAGTGATGGCAAAAACACTGAAGCTTTCTTT

v_gene: TRBV30
abundance: -
j_gene: TRBJ1-1
d_gene: -
CDR3aa: CAWLSRVRHTEAFF
CDR3nt: TGTGCCTGGCTTTCCAGGGTCAGACACACTGAAGCTTTCTTT

v_gene: TRBV24-1
abundance: -
j_gene: TRBJ2-3
d_gene: -
CDR3aa: CATSDLTAASTDTQYF
CDR3nt: TGTGCCACCAGTGATTTGACAGCTGCGTCCACAGATACGCAGTATTTT

v_gene: TRBV24-1
abundance: -
j_gene: TRBJ1-5
d_gene: -
CDR3aa: CATSSDVGERNQPQHF
CDR3nt: TGTGCCACCAGCTCAGATGTGGGGGAACGCAATCAGCCCCAGCATTTT

v_gene: TRBV7-2
abundance: -
j_gene: TRBJ2-7
d_gene: -
CDR3aa: CASSLSRTSYEQYF
CDR3nt: TGTGCCAGCAGCCTTAGCAGGACTTCCTACGAGCAGTACTTC

v_gene: TRBV10-3
abundance: -
j_gene: TRBJ2-7
d_gene: -
CDR3aa: CAISAGTAYEQYF
CDR3nt: TGTGCCATCAGCGCGGGGACAGCCTACGAGCAGTACTTC

v_gene: TRBV20-1
abundance: many
j_gene: TRBJ2-1
d_gene: TRBD2
CDR3aa: CSLTPLAAFNEQFF
CDR3nt: TGCAGTCTTACCCCACTAGCGGCCTTCAATGAGCAGTTCTTC

v_gene: TRBV14
abundance: many
j_gene: TRBJ1-2
d_gene: TRBD1
CDR3aa: CASSRGNYGYTF
CDR3nt: TGTGCCAGTTCCAGGGGGAACTATGGCTACACCTTC

v_gene: TRBV7-2
abundance: -
j_gene: TRBJ1-1
d_gene: -
CDR3aa: CASRAGTEAFF
CDR3nt: TGTGCCAGCAGGGCGGGCACTGAAGCTTTCTTT

v_gene: TRBV24-1
abundance: many
j_gene: TRBJ2-1
d_gene: -
CDR3aa: CATSDAGLSDRFF
CDR3nt: TGTGCCACCAGTGACGCCGGGTTGAGCGACCGGTTCTTC

v_gene: TRBV24-1
abundance: -
j_gene: TRBJ2-3
d_gene: -
CDR3aa: CATSVGYTDTQYF
CDR3nt: TGTGCCACCAGTGTGGGGTACACAGATACGCAGTATTTT

v_gene: TRBV11-2
abundance: many
j_gene: TRBJ2-4
d_gene: TRBD1
CDR3aa: CASTVMTTGNKNIQYF
CDR3nt: TGTGCCAGCACCGTAATGACGACAGGGAACAAAAACATTCAGTACTTC